These T cell receptor beta chains were read from a single sample in a study of T cells in Graves' hyperthyroidism and ophthalmopathy. Each CDR3 protein gets one entry after TCRdb re-called the multiplex PCR reads with MiXCR. The sample includes about 400,000 distinct CDR3 sequences, around 13% of them seen just once. Material for sequencing was blood. These receptors were obtained from a woman under 30 with Graves' hyperthyroidism. The CDR3 runs from the conserved cysteine through the conserved F or W. The D gene is left open where the match is weak. Expanded clones get a size class; other rows say once, few or many, or leave the size out.

J: TRBJ2-3; D: TRBD2; V: TRBV20-1; size: many; DNA: TGCAGTGCTCCATCGGGCAGCGGGGACGGTACGCAGTATTTT; CDR3: CSAPSGSGDGTQYF
J: TRBJ2-1; D: NA; V: TRBV6-1; size: few; DNA: TGTGCCAGCAGTGACTTAGGGGATGAGCAGTTCTTC; CDR3: CASSDLGDEQFF
J: TRBJ1-1; D: NA; V: TRBV18; size: many; DNA: TGTGCCAGCTCCACATTGAGGGGCGCCTTAGTCGACACTGAAGCTTTCTTT; CDR3: CASSTLRGALVDTEAFF
J: TRBJ2-1; D: NA; V: TRBV7-7; size: many; DNA: TGTGCTAGCAGCTTAGCCCCCGGAGGGTACAATGAGCAGTTCTTC; CDR3: CASSLAPGGYNEQFF
J: TRBJ2-7; D: NA; V: TRBV27; size: many; DNA: TGTGCCAGCAGTCCGAGCCTCGCCGAACACCGCTACGAGCAGTACTTC; CDR3: CASSPSLAEHRYEQYF
J: TRBJ2-1; D: NA; V: TRBV11-2; size: many; DNA: TGTGCCAGCAGCCTGGCGGCCGGACCCAGGGGCAATGAGCAGTTCTTC; CDR3: CASSLAAGPRGNEQFF
J: TRBJ1-1; D: NA; V: TRBV27; size: many; DNA: TGTGCCAGCAGTTTATCGGATGAATCAACAGGGTTAGGGACTGAAGCTTTCTTT; CDR3: CASSLSDESTGLGTEAFF
J: TRBJ2-1; D: TRBD2; V: TRBV20-1; size: many; DNA: TGCAGTGCGAGACTAGCGGGAAGGTACAATGAGCAGTTCTTC; CDR3: CSARLAGRYNEQFF
J: TRBJ1-1; D: NA; V: TRBV2; size: many; DNA: TGTGCCAGCAGTAGGGGGACAAGGAACACTGAAGCTTTCTTT; CDR3: CASSRGTRNTEAFF
J: TRBJ1-4; D: NA; V: TRBV6-2/TRBV6-3; size: NA; DNA: TGTGCCAGCAGTTACTCCCCAGCTAATGAAAAACTGTTTTTT; CDR3: CASSYSPANEKLFF
J: TRBJ2-7; D: NA; V: TRBV7-2; size: few; DNA: TGTGCCAGCAGCACTGGACCGGCCTACGAGCAGTACTTC; CDR3: CASSTGPAYEQYF
J: TRBJ2-5; D: TRBD1; V: TRBV6-1; size: many; DNA: TGTGCCAGCAGTGAAAGGAAGGGGGCTTGGCAAGAGACCCAGTACTTC; CDR3: CASSERKGAWQETQYF
J: TRBJ2-7; D: NA; V: TRBV10-1; size: many; DNA: TGCGCCAGCAGTGAGTCCGGCGGATACTCCTACGAGCAGTACTTC; CDR3: CASSESGGYSYEQYF
J: TRBJ1-1; D: TRBD1; V: TRBV6-1; size: NA; DNA: TGTGCCGGACAGGGATGGACTGAAGCTTTCTTT; CDR3: CAGQGWTEAFF
J: TRBJ2-1; D: NA; V: TRBV30; size: many; DNA: TGTGCCTGGAGCGTGAGGGATGAGCAGTTCTTC; CDR3: CAWSVRDEQFF
J: TRBJ1-3; D: NA; V: TRBV10-3; size: many; DNA: TGTGCCTTTGCTGCTTCCTCTGGAAACACCATATATTTT; CDR3: CAFAASSGNTIYF
J: TRBJ2-1; D: NA; V: TRBV4-1; size: NA; DNA: TGCGCCAGCAGCCCGACAGTGACCGACTACAATGAGCAGTTCTTC; CDR3: CASSPTVTDYNEQFF
J: TRBJ2-7; D: NA; V: TRBV14; size: many; DNA: TGTGCCAGCAGCCACGGGGGGGACAGATACGAGCAGTACTTC; CDR3: CASSHGGDRYEQYF
J: TRBJ2-1; D: NA; V: TRBV6-1; size: NA; DNA: TGTGCCAGCAGTGGACTCTACCAAGATGAGCAGTTCTTC; CDR3: CASSGLYQDEQFF
J: TRBJ2-1; D: TRBD2; V: TRBV12-3/TRBV12-4; size: many; DNA: TGTGCCAGCAGTGGATGGACTAGCATGAGTGGTAATGAGCAGTTCTTC; CDR3: CASSGWTSMSGNEQFF
J: TRBJ2-3; D: NA; V: TRBV27; size: many; DNA: TGTGCCAGCAGTTTTCAGGGTGGGGATACGCAGTATTTT; CDR3: CASSFQGGDTQYF
J: TRBJ2-7; D: NA; V: TRBV6-1; size: many; DNA: TGTGCCAGCAGTTCCTGGCGTTTATCAGGGAGCTCCTACGAGCAGTACTTC; CDR3: CASSSWRLSGSSYEQYF
J: TRBJ2-6; D: NA; V: TRBV27; size: many; DNA: TGTGCCAGCAGTTCTTTTGGGGCCAACGTCCTGACTTTC; CDR3: CASSSFGANVLTF
J: TRBJ1-5; D: TRBD1; V: TRBV6-1; size: many; DNA: TGTGCCAGCAGTAAGCTCCACCCGGACAGGGGGGGAGGGAGCAATCAGCCCCAGCATTTT; CDR3: CASSKLHPDRGGGSNQPQHF
J: TRBJ1-1; D: TRBD1; V: TRBV27; size: many; DNA: TGTGCCAGCAGTTTATCGGCGACAGGGGTTTTTACTGAAGCTTTCTTT; CDR3: CASSLSATGVFTEAFF
J: TRBJ2-7; D: TRBD2; V: TRBV2; size: many; DNA: TGTGCCAGCAGTCGGCCTAGCGGTTACGAGCAGTACTTC; CDR3: CASSRPSGYEQYF
J: TRBJ2-7; D: NA; V: TRBV30; size: NA; DNA: TGTGCCTGGAGTGTACTAAACGAGCAGTACTTC; CDR3: CAWSVLNEQYF
J: TRBJ2-5; D: NA; V: TRBV7-2; size: NA; DNA: TGTGTCAGCAGCTTAGGAGGAGGAGGCGAAGAGACCCAGTACTTC; CDR3: CVSSLGGGGEETQYF
J: TRBJ1-5; D: TRBD1; V: TRBV6-1; size: many; DNA: TGTGCCAGCACCCCCGGGGGACAGATCAATCAGCCCCAGCATTTT; CDR3: CASTPGGQINQPQHF
J: TRBJ2-1; D: NA; V: TRBV6-2/TRBV6-3; size: many; DNA: TGTGCCAGCAGGCCCTCGGGACAAGGAAATGAGCAGTTCTTC; CDR3: CASRPSGQGNEQFF
J: TRBJ2-3; D: NA; V: TRBV30; size: many; DNA: TGTGCCTGGAGTATGGGCACAGATACGCAGTATTTT; CDR3: CAWSMGTDTQYF
J: TRBJ1-1; D: NA; V: TRBV2; size: many; DNA: TGTGCCAGCTCTTGGGAATTGAACACTGAAGCTTTCTTT; CDR3: CASSWELNTEAFF
J: TRBJ1-2; D: TRBD1; V: TRBV2; size: NA; DNA: TGTGCCAGCAGCCCGACAGGGTTGATAACGGGCTACACCTTC; CDR3: CASSPTGLITGYTF
J: TRBJ1-5; D: TRBD1; V: TRBV19; size: NA; DNA: TGTGCCAGTAACGACAGGGAAGGTCAGCCCCAGCATTTT; CDR3: CASNDREGQPQHF
J: TRBJ2-4; D: NA; V: TRBV7-2; size: NA; DNA: TGTGCCAGCAGCTTAGCAGGAAGGCTAGCCAAAAACATTCAGTACTTC; CDR3: CASSLAGRLAKNIQYF
J: TRBJ1-2; D: NA; V: TRBV12-3/TRBV12-4; size: many; DNA: TGTGCCAGCAGTCGGACAGAAGCCTATGGCTACACCTTC; CDR3: CASSRTEAYGYTF
J: TRBJ2-7; D: NA; V: TRBV7-9; size: NA; DNA: TGTGCCAGCAGCTTAGACAGGGCCCCCTACGAGCAGTACTTC; CDR3: CASSLDRAPYEQYF